This TCR beta chain was documented in a study of control samples from healthy donors and cancer patients. The assay was immunoSEQ multiplex PCR, and TCRdb's table has in-frame clones only and misses some. In the table there are 93,000 or so clones, around 89% of which are singletons. V lost 1 base to trimming and J lost 2 bases, with 6 bases between them. From germline, CDR1 is LGHDT and CDR2 YNNKEL (reference sequence). This CDR3 has 14 residues. The TCR comes from a man aged 55 to 70 with lung cancer. This sequence joins TRBV3-1 (or the pseudogene TRBV3-2) and TRBJ1-3; D unresolved. The specimen was PBMCs. CDR3: CASSQGAAGNTIYF. DNA for the CDR3: TGTGCCAGCAGCCAAGGGGCAGCTGGAAACACCATATATTTT.